The clone carrying this TCR beta chain was seen ten or more times. Its antigen remains unidentified. Germline-derived CDR1 and CDR2 are SGHRS and YFSETQ. The CDR3 extends over 15 amino acids. V trimming: 0 bases; J trimming: 6 bases; junction bases outside the gene matches: 6. Universal primer sites and UMIs were introduced during 5'RACE template-switching synthesis of TCR cDNA. TCRdb re-called the 5' RACE reads through MiXCR, storing one row per CDR3 protein. The data show some 120,000 distinct CDR3 sequences, about 7.4% seen once. The data were obtained in a study of T cells after yellow fever vaccination. About the study: Preparation of fractions with low cell numbers was performed using SMART-Seq v4 Ultra Low Input.

General observations from the study: Post-booster repertoires contained most primary-vaccination clones again (roughly 97% CD4, 85% to 90% CD8).

The gene calls are TRBV5-1 and TRBJ1-2; TRBD1 agrees at 9 bases. The sample was CD4+ T cells sorted from PBMCs, taken 10 days after the first yellow fever vaccination. The TCR sequence derives from a man between 18 and 29 years old who received the YFV17D yellow fever vaccine. This CDR3 is CASSLDHRGPDGYTF. DNA for the CDR3: TGCGCCAGCAGCTTGGACCACAGGGGGCCCGATGGCTACACCTTC. The whole variable domain, remainder taken from reference TRBV5-1 and TRBJ1-2, is KAGVTQTPRYLIKTRGQQVTLSCSPISGHRSVSWYQQTPGQGLQFLFEYFSETQRNKGNFPGRFSGRQFSNSRSEMNVSTLELGDSALYLCASSLDHRGPDGYTFGSGTRLTVV.